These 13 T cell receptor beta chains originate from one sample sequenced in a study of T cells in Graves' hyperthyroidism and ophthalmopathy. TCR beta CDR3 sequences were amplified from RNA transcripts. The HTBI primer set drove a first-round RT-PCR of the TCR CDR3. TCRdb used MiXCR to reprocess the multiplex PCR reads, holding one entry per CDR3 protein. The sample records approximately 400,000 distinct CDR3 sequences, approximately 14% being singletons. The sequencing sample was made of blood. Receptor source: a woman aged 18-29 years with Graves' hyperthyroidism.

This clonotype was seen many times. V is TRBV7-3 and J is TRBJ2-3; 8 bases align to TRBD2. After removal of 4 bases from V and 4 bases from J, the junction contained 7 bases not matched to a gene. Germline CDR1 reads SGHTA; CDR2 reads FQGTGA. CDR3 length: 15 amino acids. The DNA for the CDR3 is TGTGCCAGCAGCTCCTTAGCGGGGCGGCCAGATACGCAGTATTTT. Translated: CASSSLAGRPDTQYF.

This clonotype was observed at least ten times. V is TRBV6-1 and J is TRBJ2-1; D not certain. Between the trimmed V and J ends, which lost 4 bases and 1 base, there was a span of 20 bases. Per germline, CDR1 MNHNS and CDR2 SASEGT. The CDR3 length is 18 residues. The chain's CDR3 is CASSGVRPKGGSYNEQFF. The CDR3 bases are TGTGCCAGCAGTGGGGTAAGACCGAAGGGTGGGTCCTACAATGAGCAGTTCTTC.

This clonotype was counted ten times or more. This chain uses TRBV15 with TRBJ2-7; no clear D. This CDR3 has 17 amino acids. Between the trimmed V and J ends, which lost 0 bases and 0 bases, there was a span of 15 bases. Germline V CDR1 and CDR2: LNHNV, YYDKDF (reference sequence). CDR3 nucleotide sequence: TGTGCCACCAGCAGAGATCAACAAGGTCCTTACTCCTACGAGCAGTACTTC. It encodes CATSRDQQGPYSYEQYF.

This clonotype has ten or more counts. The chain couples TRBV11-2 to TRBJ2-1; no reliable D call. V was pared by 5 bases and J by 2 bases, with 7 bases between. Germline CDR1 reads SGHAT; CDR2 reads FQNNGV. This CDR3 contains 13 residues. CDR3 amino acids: CASSPPAYNEQFF. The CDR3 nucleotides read TGTGCCAGCAGCCCTCCAGCCTACAATGAGCAGTTCTTC.

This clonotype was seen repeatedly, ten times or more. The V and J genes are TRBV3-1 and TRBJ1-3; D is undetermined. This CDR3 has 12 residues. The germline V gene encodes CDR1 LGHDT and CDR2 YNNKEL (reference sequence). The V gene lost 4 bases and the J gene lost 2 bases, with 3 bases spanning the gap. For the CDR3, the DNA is TGTGCCAGCAGCCTTCCTGGAAACACCATATATTTT. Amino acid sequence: CASSLPGNTIYF.

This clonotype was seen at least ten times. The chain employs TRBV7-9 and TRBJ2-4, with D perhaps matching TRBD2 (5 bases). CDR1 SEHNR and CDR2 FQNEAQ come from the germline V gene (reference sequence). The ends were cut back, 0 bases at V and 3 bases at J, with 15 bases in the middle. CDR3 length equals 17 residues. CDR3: CASSLALTGMDKNIQYF. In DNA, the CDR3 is TGTGCCAGCAGCTTAGCGTTGACGGGGATGGACAAAAACATTCAGTACTTC.

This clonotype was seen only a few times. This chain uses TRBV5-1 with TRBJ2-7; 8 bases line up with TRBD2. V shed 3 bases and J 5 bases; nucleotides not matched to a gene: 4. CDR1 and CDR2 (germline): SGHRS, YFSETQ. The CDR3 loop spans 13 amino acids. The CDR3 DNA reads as TGCGCCAGCAGCTGGGGACTAGGCAACGAGCAGTACTTC. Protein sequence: CASSWGLGNEQYF.

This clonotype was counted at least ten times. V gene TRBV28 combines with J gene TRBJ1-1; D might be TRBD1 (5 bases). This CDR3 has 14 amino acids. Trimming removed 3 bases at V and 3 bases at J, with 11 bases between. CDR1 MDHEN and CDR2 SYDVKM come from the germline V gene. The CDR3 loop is CASSFSGGYTEAFF. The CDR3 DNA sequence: TGTGCCAGCAGTTTCAGCGGGGGTTACACTGAAGCTTTCTTT.

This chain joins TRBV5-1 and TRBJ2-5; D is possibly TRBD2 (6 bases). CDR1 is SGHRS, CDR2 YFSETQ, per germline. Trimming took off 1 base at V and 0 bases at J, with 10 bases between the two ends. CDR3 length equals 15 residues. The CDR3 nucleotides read TGCGCCAGCAGCTTGAATCGGGGGAACCAAGAGACCCAGTACTTC. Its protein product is CASSLNRGNQETQYF.

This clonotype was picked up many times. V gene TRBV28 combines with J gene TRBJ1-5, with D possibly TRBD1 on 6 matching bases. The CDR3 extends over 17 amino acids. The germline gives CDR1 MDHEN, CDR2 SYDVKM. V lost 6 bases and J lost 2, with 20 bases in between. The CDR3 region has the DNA TGTGCCAGCAGCCCAACGGGGGGCCTAGGTCGCAATCAGCCCCAGCATTTT. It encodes CASSPTGGLGRNQPQHF.

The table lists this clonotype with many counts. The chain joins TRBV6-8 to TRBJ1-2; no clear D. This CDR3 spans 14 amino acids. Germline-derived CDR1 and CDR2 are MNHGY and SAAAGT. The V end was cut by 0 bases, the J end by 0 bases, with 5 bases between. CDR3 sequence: CASSYSIANYGYTF. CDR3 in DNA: TGTGCCAGCAGTTACTCGATAGCTAACTATGGCTACACCTTC.

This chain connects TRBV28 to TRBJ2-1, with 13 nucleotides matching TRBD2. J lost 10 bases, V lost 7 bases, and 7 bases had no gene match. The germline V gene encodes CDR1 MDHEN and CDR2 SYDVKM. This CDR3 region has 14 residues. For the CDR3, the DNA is TGTGCCAGCACCCCGACTAGCGGGAGGAGGGAGCAGTTCTTC. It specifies CASTPTSGRREQFF.

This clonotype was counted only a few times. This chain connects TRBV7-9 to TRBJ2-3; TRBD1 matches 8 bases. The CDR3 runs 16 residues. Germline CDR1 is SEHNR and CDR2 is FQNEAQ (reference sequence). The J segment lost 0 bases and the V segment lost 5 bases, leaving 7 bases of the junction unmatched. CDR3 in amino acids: CASSRTGTSSTDTQYF. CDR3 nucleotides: TGTGCCAGCAGCCGGACAGGGACATCTAGCACAGATACGCAGTATTTT.